Detailed here is one T cell receptor (beta chain). Its antigen is as yet unknown. The data were obtained in a study of beta chain features in type 1 diabetes. Study-wide findings and caveats: All four CD4+ subsets of Type 1 diabetes patients contained TCRB CDR3s that were moderately but significantly shorter.

The CDR3 extends over 13 amino acids. Germline V gives CDR1 SNHLY, CDR2 FYNNEI. J was trimmed by 5 bases and V by 8 bases; bases with no gene match: 8. Expressed TCRB transcripts were sequenced after all isolated RNA was converted to cDNA. Data came from immunoSEQ multiplex PCR; TCRdb stores just in-frame clones and leaves some out. The sample shows approximately 58,000 clones, just under 65% of them seen only once. The chain couples TRBV2 to TRBJ1-1; TRBD1 matches 7 bases. This clonotype originated in a woman aged 25 to 45 with type 1 diabetes. The sequencing sample was made of stem cell memory CD4+ T cells from blood. CDR3 amino acids: CASGDRLTTEAFF. In DNA, the CDR3 is TGTGCCAGCGGGGACAGACTTACGACTGAAGCTTTCTTT.